This T cell receptor (beta chain) was sequenced for a study of shared clonotypes between healthy human individuals. Overall study: CD8 memory received one plate per donor, CD8 naive two, CD4 memory three and CD4 naive three. Findings and caveats of the study: Compared with clonotypes that all four donors shared, non-shared clonotypes had lower generation probabilities.

Germline V gene sequence: CDR1 MNHNY, CDR2 SVGAGI (reference sequence). The trim removed 6 bases at V and 4 bases at J, leaving 14 bases unmatched. This CDR3 has 16 residues. Authors' processing steps: Filtering differed for immunoSEQ, which gave only junction sequences without quality scores. Profiling relied on immunoSEQ multiplex PCR, and the TCRdb table lists in-frame clones only, not all of them. V, J and clone size derive from that table, while D and trimming were established from the DNA sequence. The sample has around 2.1 million clones; 85% to 95% are singletons. Comments on this clone: Antigen unknown.

The naive CD8 fraction comprised CD45RO-negative cells positively selected for CCR7 and excluded terminally differentiated effector memory CD45RA+ cells. Adults of Caucasian background living in Nashville, Tennessee made up all donors. The gene calls are TRBV6-6 and TRBJ1-2, with TRBD1 identical over 7 bases. Sequencing was performed on naive CD8+ T cells from PBMCs. This receptor was obtained from a man younger than 35 in good health. Some clones in this sample may be carry-over from other donors' samples. CDR3 DNA sequence: TGTGCCAGCAGGGAGACAGGGTCCCCCTCAGGCTATGGCTACACCTTC. Amino acids: CASRETGSPSGYGYTF.